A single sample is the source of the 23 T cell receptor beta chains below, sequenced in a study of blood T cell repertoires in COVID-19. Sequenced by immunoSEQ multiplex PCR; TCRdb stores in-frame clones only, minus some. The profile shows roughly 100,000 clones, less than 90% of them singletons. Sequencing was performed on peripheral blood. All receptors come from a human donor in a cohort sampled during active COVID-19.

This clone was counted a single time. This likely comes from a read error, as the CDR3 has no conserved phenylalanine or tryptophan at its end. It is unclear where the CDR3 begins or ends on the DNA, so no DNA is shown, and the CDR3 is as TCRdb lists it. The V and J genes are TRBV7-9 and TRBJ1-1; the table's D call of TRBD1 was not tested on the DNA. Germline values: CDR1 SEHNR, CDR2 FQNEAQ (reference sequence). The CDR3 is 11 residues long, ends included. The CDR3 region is CASSLGLDRTV.

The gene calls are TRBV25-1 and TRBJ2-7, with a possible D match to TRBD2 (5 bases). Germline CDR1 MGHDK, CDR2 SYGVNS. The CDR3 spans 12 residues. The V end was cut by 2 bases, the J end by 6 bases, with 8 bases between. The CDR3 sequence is CASSEGEGEQYF. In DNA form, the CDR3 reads TGTGCCAGCAGTGAAGGCGAGGGCGAGCAGTACTTC.

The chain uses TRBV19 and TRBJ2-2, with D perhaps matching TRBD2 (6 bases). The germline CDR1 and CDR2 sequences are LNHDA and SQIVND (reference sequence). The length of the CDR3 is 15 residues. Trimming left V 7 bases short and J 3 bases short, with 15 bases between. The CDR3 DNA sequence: TGTGCCAGTACCCTGGTCGGGAGTTACACCGGGGAGCTGTTTTTT. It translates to CASTLVGSYTGELFF. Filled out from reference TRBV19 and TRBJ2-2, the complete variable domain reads DGGITQSPKYLFRKEGQNVTLSCEQNLNHDAMYWYRQDPGQGLRLIYYSQIVNDFQKGDIAEGYSVSREKKESFPLTVTSAQKNPTAFYLCASTLVGSYTGELFFGEGSRLTVL.

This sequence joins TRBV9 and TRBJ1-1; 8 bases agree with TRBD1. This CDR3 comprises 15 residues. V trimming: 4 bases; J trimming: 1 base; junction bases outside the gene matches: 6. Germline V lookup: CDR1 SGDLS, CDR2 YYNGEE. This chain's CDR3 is CASSPRQGTNTEAFF. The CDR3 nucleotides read TGTGCCAGCAGCCCCCGACAGGGGACGAACACTGAAGCTTTCTTT.

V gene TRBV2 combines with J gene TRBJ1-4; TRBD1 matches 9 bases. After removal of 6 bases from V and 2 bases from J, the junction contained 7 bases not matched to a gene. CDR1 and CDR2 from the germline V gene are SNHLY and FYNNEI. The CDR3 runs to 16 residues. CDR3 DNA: TGTGCCAGCAGGGAGACAGGGGGTTATACTAATGAAAAACTGTTTTTT. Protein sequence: CASRETGGYTNEKLFF.

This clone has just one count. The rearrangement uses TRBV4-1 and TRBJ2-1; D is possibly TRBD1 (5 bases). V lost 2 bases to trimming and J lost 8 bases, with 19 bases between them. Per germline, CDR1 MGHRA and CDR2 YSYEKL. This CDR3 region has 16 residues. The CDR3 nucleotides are TGCGCCAGCAGCCAAAAACAGCTGACAGACGGCCATGAGCAGTTCTTC. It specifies CASSQKQLTDGHEQFF.

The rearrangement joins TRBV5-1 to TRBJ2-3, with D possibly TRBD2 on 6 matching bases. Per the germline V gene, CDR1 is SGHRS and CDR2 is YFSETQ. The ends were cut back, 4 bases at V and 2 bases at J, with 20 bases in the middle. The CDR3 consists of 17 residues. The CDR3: CASSPGASSGYTDTQYF. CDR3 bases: TGCGCCAGCAGCCCTGGGGCTAGCAGCGGGTACACAGATACGCAGTATTTT.

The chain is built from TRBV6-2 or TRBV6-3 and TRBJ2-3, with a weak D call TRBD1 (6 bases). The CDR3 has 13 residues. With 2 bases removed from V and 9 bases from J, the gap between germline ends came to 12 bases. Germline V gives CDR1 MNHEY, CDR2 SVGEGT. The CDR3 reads CASSYGFRGTQYF. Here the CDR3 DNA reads TGTGCCAGCAGTTACGGGTTCAGGGGAACGCAGTATTTT.

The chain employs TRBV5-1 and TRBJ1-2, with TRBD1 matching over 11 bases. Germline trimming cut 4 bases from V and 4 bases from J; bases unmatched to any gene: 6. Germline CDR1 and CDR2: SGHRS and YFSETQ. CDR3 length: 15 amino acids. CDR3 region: CASSPEGTGGYGYTF. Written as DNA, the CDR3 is TGCGCCAGCAGCCCGGAGGGGACAGGGGGCTATGGCTACACCTTC.

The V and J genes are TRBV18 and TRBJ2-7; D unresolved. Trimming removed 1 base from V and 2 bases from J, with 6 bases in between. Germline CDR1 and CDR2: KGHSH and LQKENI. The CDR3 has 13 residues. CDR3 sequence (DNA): TGTGCCAGCTCACCACACAGAACCTACGAGCAGTACTTC. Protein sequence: CASSPHRTYEQYF.

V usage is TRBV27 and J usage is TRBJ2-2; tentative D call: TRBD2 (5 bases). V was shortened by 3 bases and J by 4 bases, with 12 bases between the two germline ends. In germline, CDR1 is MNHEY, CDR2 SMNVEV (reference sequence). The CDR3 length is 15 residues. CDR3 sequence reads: CASSLTGSVTGELFF. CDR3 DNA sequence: TGTGCCAGCAGTTTGACGGGGAGTGTCACCGGGGAGCTGTTTTTT.

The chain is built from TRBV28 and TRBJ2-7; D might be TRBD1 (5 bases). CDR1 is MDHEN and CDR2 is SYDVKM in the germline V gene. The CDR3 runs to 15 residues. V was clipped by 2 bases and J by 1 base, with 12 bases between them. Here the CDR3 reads CASSLRQQDSYEQYF. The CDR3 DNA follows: TGTGCCAGCAGTTTACGCCAACAGGATTCCTACGAGCAGTACTTC. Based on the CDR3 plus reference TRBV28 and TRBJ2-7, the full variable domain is DVKVTQSSRYLVKRTGEKVFLECVQDMDHENMFWYRQDPGLGLRLIYFSYDVKMKEKGDIPEGYSVSREKKERFSLILESASTNQTSMYLCASSLRQQDSYEQYFGPGTRLTVT.

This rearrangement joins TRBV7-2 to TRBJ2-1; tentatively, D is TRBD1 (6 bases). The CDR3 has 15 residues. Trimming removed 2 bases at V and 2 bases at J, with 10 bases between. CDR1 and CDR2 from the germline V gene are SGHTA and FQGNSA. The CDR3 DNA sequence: TGTGCCAGCAGCTTAAGTACAGGGCCCTACAATGAGCAGTTCTTC. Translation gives CASSLSTGPYNEQFF.

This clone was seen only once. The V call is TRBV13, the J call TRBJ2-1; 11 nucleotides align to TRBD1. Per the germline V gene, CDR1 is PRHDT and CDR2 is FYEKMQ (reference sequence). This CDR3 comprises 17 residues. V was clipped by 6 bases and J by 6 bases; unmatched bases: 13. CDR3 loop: CASSKLFRDRGVNEQFF. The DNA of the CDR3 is TGTGCCAGCAGTAAACTCTTCCGGGACAGGGGGGTCAATGAGCAGTTCTTC.

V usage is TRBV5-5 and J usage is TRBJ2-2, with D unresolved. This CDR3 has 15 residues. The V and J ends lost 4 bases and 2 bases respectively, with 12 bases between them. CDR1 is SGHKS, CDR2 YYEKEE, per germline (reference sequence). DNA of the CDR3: TGTGCCAGCAGCATACATTTACCTAACACCGGGGAGCTGTTTTTT. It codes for CASSIHLPNTGELFF.

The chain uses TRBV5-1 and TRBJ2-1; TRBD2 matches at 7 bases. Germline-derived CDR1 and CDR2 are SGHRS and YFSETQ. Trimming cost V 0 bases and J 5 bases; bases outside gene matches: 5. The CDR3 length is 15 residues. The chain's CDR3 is CASSLGASGNNEQFF. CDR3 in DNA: TGCGCCAGCAGCTTGGGGGCTAGCGGAAACAATGAGCAGTTCTTC.

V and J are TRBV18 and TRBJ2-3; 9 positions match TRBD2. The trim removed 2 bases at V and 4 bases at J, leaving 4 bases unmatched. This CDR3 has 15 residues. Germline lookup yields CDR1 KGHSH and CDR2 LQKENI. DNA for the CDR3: TGTGCCAGCTCACCAACTAGCGGGCTTCCAGATACGCAGTATTTT. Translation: CASSPTSGLPDTQYF.

CDR3 sequence: CASSVGTGESEKLFF. CDR3 DNA sequence: TGCGCCAGCAGCGTAGGGACAGGGGAATCTGAAAAACTGTTTTTT. V is TRBV5-1 and J is TRBJ1-4; 10 nucleotides line up with TRBD1. Unmatched junction bases numbered 7, after V lost 4 bases and J lost 7 bases. The length of the CDR3 is 15 residues. Germline values: CDR1 SGHRS, CDR2 YFSETQ.

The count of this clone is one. CDR3 DNA sequence: TGTGCCAGCAGTTACCTCCTCGACAGACAAGGGTTAGCAACTAATGAAAAACTGTTTTTT. Translating it yields CASSYLLDRQGLATNEKLFF. The chain combines TRBV6-2 or TRBV6-3 with TRBJ1-4; TRBD1 is a possible D gene (5 bases). The length of the CDR3 is 20 residues. Germline values: CDR1 MNHEY, CDR2 SVGEGT. The ends were cut back, 2 bases at V and 0 bases at J, with 22 bases in the middle.

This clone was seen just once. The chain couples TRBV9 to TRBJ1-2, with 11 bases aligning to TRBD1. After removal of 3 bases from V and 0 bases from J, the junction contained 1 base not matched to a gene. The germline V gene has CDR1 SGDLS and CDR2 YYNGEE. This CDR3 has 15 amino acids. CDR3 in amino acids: CASSGGQGANYGYTF. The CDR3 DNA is TGTGCCAGCAGCGGGGGACAGGGGGCTAACTATGGCTACACCTTC.

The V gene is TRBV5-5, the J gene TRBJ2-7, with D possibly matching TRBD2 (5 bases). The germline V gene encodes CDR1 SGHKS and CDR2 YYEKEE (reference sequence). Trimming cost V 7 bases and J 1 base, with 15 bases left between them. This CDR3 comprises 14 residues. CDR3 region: CASAGDGVSYEQYF. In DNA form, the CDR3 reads TGTGCCAGCGCCGGGGATGGCGTTTCCTACGAGCAGTACTTC.

The CDR3 region has the DNA TGTGCCACCAGCAAAACTAGCGGGGGGGCCGAGACCCAGTACTTC. It yields the protein CATSKTSGGAETQYF. The genes are TRBV15 and TRBJ2-5; 13 bases align to TRBD2. The CDR3 totals 15 residues. J lost 5 bases, V lost 4 bases, and 4 bases had no gene match. Germline CDR1 and CDR2: LNHNV and YYDKDF (reference sequence).

The DNA of the CDR3 is TGTGCCAGCAGTTTGGAGAGTGAGCAGTACTTC. Amino acids: CASSLESEQYF. The rearrangement uses TRBV12-3 or TRBV12-4 and TRBJ2-7; D not certain. The CDR3 is 11 residues long. Between the trimmed V and J ends, which lost 3 bases and 7 bases, there was a span of 7 bases.